These 29 T cell receptor beta chains originate from one sample sequenced in a study of breast tumors, draining lymph nodes, adjacent tissues. TCRdb re-called the multiplex PCR reads with MiXCR, one entry per CDR3 protein. Here the sample spans nearly 200,000 distinct CDR3 sequences, around 29% being singletons. Breast cancer patients provided tissue from their axillary draining lymph nodes. The material sequenced was axillary lymph node tissue. All receptors come from a female donor with breast cancer. Some clones in this sample may be carry-over from other donors' samples.

This clonotype has ten or more counts. The V and J genes are TRBV5-8 and TRBJ2-3; D perhaps matches TRBD1 (5 bases). The CDR3 has 16 amino acids. Trimming removed 4 bases from V and 2 bases from J, with 17 bases in between. Germline assignment: CDR1 SGHTS and CDR2 YDEGEE. CDR3 coding DNA: TGTGCCAGCAGCCCGAGACCAGGGATATCCACAGATACGCAGTATTTT. It translates to CASSPRPGISTDTQYF. Full variable domain (remainder filled in from reference TRBV5-8 and TRBJ2-3): EAGVTQSPTHLIKTRGQQATLRCSPISGHTSVYWYQQALGLGLQFLLWYDEGEERNRGNFPPRFSGRQFPNYSSELNVNALELEDSALYLCASSPRPGISTDTQYFGPGTRLTVL.

CDR3 sequence reads: CASSLGSSRSGNEQFF. Written as DNA, the CDR3 is TGTGCCAGCAGCTTGGGGTCTAGCAGGAGTGGCAATGAGCAGTTCTTC. The chain uses TRBV9 and TRBJ2-1; D might be TRBD2 (5 bases). Germline V gives CDR1 SGDLS, CDR2 YYNGEE. The CDR3 loop spans 16 amino acids. The V end was cut by 4 bases, the J end by 6 bases, with 20 bases between.

The rearrangement links TRBV10-1 to TRBJ2-2, with D tentatively TRBD2 (6 bases). This CDR3 spans 14 amino acids. CDR1 WNHNN and CDR2 SYGVQD come from the germline V gene (reference sequence). V lost 4 bases and J lost 6, with 12 bases in between. CDR3 sequence: CASSGPGEAGELFF. The CDR3 coding sequence is TGCGCCAGCAGTGGCCCCGGGGAGGCCGGGGAGCTGTTTTTT.

The table lists this clonotype with many counts. The genes are TRBV30 and TRBJ2-1; TRBD2 aligns across 14 bases. The germline V gene encodes CDR1 GTSNPN and CDR2 SVGIG (reference sequence). The V segment lost 1 base and the J segment 7 bases; nucleotides outside the gene matches: 3. The CDR3 is made up of 15 amino acids. The CDR3 reads CAWSAGTSGRNEQFF. CDR3 sequence (DNA): TGTGCCTGGAGTGCTGGGACTAGCGGGAGAAATGAGCAGTTCTTC.

In its sample, this clonotype was seen a few times. This rearrangement joins TRBV6-5 to TRBJ2-7, with 9 nucleotides matching TRBD1. The germline V gene has CDR1 MNHEY and CDR2 SVGAGI. CDR3 size: 13 residues. Losses at the gene ends were 4 bases for V and 3 bases for J; bases not matched to a gene: 1. The DNA for the CDR3 is TGTGCCAGCAGTTCGACAGGGGGCTACGAGCAGTACTTC. Its protein product is CASSSTGGYEQYF.

This clonotype occurred a few times. A much larger clone differs by one base, so this may be a read error. The gene calls are TRBV10-3 and TRBJ2-1; D remains unclear. Per germline, CDR1 ENHRY and CDR2 SYGVKD. The CDR3 has 13 residues. Written as DNA, the CDR3 is TGTGCCATCAGTGAGTCGTTAGGCAATGAGCGGTTCTTC. As protein: CAISESLGNERFF.

This clonotype has a count of ten or more. The rearrangement joins TRBV20-1 to TRBJ2-1; possible D gene TRBD1, 6 bases. Looked up from germline, CDR1 is DFQATT and CDR2 is SNEGSKA (reference sequence). The CDR3 is made up of 15 amino acids. Trimming left V 3 bases short and J 4 bases short, with 16 bases between. The CDR3 spells CSASHTGIPYNEQFF. DNA for the CDR3: TGCAGTGCTAGCCATACAGGGATCCCTTACAATGAGCAGTTCTTC.

Comment on this clonotype: A single base separates this from a much larger clone, so it may be a read error. The V gene is TRBV3-1, the J gene TRBJ1-2; 11 nucleotides match TRBD1. The CDR3 runs to 15 residues. Germline CDR1 reads LGHDT; CDR2 reads YNNKEL (reference sequence). Here the CDR3 DNA reads TGTGCCAACAGCTACATAGGACAGGGGGCCTATGGCTACACCTTC. This sequence encodes CANSYIGQGAYGYTF.

In its sample, this clonotype was seen many times. V gene TRBV20-1 combines with J gene TRBJ2-3, with 7 bases that match TRBD1. CDR3 length: 15 residues. Trimming removed 6 bases from V and 0 bases from J; junction bases left unmatched: 9. The germline V gene encodes CDR1 DFQATT and CDR2 SNEGSKA (reference sequence). DNA for the CDR3: TGCAGTGCGCCTACGACAGGGATTAGCACAGATACGCAGTATTTT. Protein product: CSAPTTGISTDTQYF.

In regard to this clonotype: The CDR3 does not end in the conserved phenylalanine or tryptophan, so this is likely a read error. The CDR3 here is CASSVGEAGETQYL. The CDR3 DNA sequence: TGTGCCAGCAGCGTAGGAGAGGCAGGGGAGACCCAGTACCTC. This sequence joins TRBV9 and TRBJ2-5; the D gene is possibly TRBD1 (5 bases). CDR1 is SGDLS and CDR2 is YYNGEE in the germline V gene. The ends were cut back, 0 bases at V and 5 bases at J, with 11 bases in the middle. This CDR3 is built from 14 residues.

This clonotype came up many times. This chain joins TRBV12-3 or TRBV12-4 and TRBJ2-3; D not certain. V was pared by 5 bases and J by 4 bases, with 22 bases between. The CDR3 consists of 17 residues. DNA for the CDR3: TGTGCCAGCAGTCCCGTAGTCTCCAGACCTTTCCCAGATACGCAGTATTTT. Translating it yields CASSPVVSRPFPDTQYF.

This clonotype was picked up a small number of times. Given a much more abundant clone one base away, this may be a read error. The chain uses TRBV20-1 and TRBJ2-7, with 12 bases aligning to TRBD2. The CDR3 extends over 14 amino acids. CDR1 DFQATT and CDR2 SNEGSKA come from the germline V gene (reference sequence). The CDR3 region is CSARLAGVSSEQYF. CDR3 nucleotides: TGCAGTGCTCGACTAGCGGGAGTTTCCTCCGAGCAGTACTTC.

V and J are TRBV7-9 and TRBJ2-5, with a weak D call TRBD2 (6 bases). The CDR3 totals 13 residues. Trimming pared 8 bases from V and 0 bases from J, leaving 10 bases between. The V gene's germline CDR1 is SEHNR and CDR2 FQNEAQ (reference sequence). In nucleotides, the CDR3 is TGTGCCAGCCCGGGACTCGACCAAGAGACCCAGTACTTC. This sequence encodes CASPGLDQETQYF.

This clonotype was seen ten or more times. This chain uses TRBV6-5 with TRBJ2-3; D is undetermined. The CDR3 loop spans 13 amino acids. V lost 7 bases, J lost 3 bases, and 11 bases lay in between. Looked up from germline, CDR1 is MNHEY and CDR2 is SVGAGI. The CDR3 spells CASNSPGTDTQYF. CDR3 coding DNA: TGTGCCAGCAACTCACCTGGGACAGATACGCAGTATTTT.

This chain connects TRBV7-7 to TRBJ2-5, with TRBD1 matching over 8 bases. The germline CDR1 and CDR2 sequences are SSHAT and FNYEAQ (reference sequence). The CDR3 is 14 residues long. The CDR3 reads CASQGGRGQKTQYF. DNA for the CDR3: TGTGCTTCTCAGGGGGGCAGGGGGCAAAAGACCCAGTACTTC.

Notes on this clonotype: A single base separates this from a much larger clone, so it may be a read error. The rearrangement uses TRBV20-1 and TRBJ2-5; TRBD1 aligns across 8 bases. The CDR3 sequence is 16 residues long. Germline CDR1 DFQATT, CDR2 SNEGSKA (reference sequence). The CDR3 DNA is TGCAGTGCAGCAGGGGGCCCCTCGACTATTCAAGGGACCCAGTACTTC. This sequence encodes CSAAGGPSTIQGTQYF.

This clonotype has a handful of counts. The gene calls are TRBV29-1 and TRBJ2-1, with TRBD2 as a possible D gene (6 bases). This CDR3 has 13 amino acids. Trimming removed 2 bases at V and 6 bases at J, with 11 bases between. In germline, CDR1 is SQVTM, CDR2 ANQGSEA. The CDR3, as DNA: TGCAGCGTTGAACTAGCGAGGCCCAATGAGCAGTTCTTC. Protein: CSVELARPNEQFF.

This clonotype has ten or more counts. The chain is built from TRBV10-3 and TRBJ2-3, with 8 nucleotides matching TRBD2. The CDR3 covers 15 residues. Germline V gene data show CDR1 as ENHRY and CDR2 as SYGVKD. Trimming took 6 bases from V and 1 from J; bases not matched to a gene: 6. Here the CDR3 reads CAISEGREGTDTQYF. The CDR3 nucleotides are TGTGCCATCAGCGAGGGGCGGGAGGGCACAGATACGCAGTATTTT.

This clonotype occurred many times. The J gene is TRBJ2-6, the V gene TRBV7-9, with D unclear. Germline values: CDR1 SEHNR, CDR2 FQNEAQ (reference sequence). Trimming took 1 base from V and 0 from J, leaving 7 bases between them. The CDR3 runs 16 residues. The CDR3 DNA sequence: TGTGCCAGCAGCTTAGGGGCGTTCTCTGGGGCCAACGTCCTGACTTTC. As protein: CASSLGAFSGANVLTF.

The chain carries TRBV6-2 or TRBV6-3 and TRBJ2-5, with D perhaps matching TRBD2 (7 bases). Trimming shortened V by 1 base and J by 3 bases, and 12 bases separated the two germline ends. There are 15 residues in the CDR3. The germline CDR1 and CDR2 sequences are MNHEY and SVGEGT. The CDR3 sequence: CASSYWGGTKETQYF. DNA of the CDR3: TGTGCCAGCAGTTACTGGGGGGGGACAAAAGAGACCCAGTACTTC.

With respect to this clonotype: A read error may explain this, as a much larger clone is one base away. V and J are TRBV6-1 and TRBJ2-1; tentatively, D is TRBD2 (5 bases). CDR1 and CDR2 from the germline V gene are MNHNS and SASEGT. The CDR3 totals 15 residues. V lost 4 bases and J 1 base, leaving 11 bases between the germline ends. The CDR3 coding sequence is TGTGCCAGCAGTGTGGCGCGGGCGTCCTACAATGAGCAGTTCTTC. Translation gives CASSVARASYNEQFF.

This clonotype was counted many times. The chain carries TRBV7-3 and TRBJ2-3; D call uncertain. The CDR3 extends over 13 amino acids. V lost 2 bases, J lost 6 bases, and 9 bases lay in between. Germline V gene sequence: CDR1 SGHTA, CDR2 FQGTGA. The CDR3 spells CASSLGVRDTQYF. In nucleotides, the CDR3 is TGTGCCAGCAGCTTAGGGGTGCGGGATACGCAGTATTTT. Together with reference TRBV7-3 and TRBJ2-3, the CDR3 gives the full variable domain: GAGVSQTPSNKVTEKGKYVELRCDPISGHTALYWYRQSLGQGPEFLIYFQGTGAADDSGLPNDRFFAVRPEGSVSTLKIQRTERGDSAVYLCASSLGVRDTQYFGPGTRLTVL.

This clonotype was seen ten or more times. V and J are TRBV7-2 and TRBJ2-7; TRBD1 is a possible D gene (6 bases). Germline loops: CDR1 SGHTA, CDR2 FQGNSA. V was cut by 5 bases and J by 0 bases, with 14 bases left in between. This CDR3 contains 15 residues. The CDR3 coding sequence is TGTGCCAGCAGCACCTACAGGGATAGCTCCTACGAGCAGTACTTC. Protein sequence: CASSTYRDSSYEQYF.

Turning to this clonotype: It may be a read error: a sequence one base away is much more abundant. The chain has TRBV5-6 and TRBJ2-1; 10 positions match TRBD2. This CDR3 has 14 amino acids. Germline V gene lookup returns CDR1 SGHDT and CDR2 YYEEEE. Here the CDR3 reads CASGLGLAGAEQFF. The DNA of the CDR3 is TGTGCCAGCGGCTTGGGGCTAGCGGGGGCAGAGCAGTTCTTC.

V usage is TRBV7-2 and J usage is TRBJ1-5; 9 bases are shared with TRBD1. There are 16 residues in the CDR3. V lost 1 base and J lost 5; bases outside the gene matches: 6. Germline V gives CDR1 SGHTA, CDR2 FQGNSA. CDR3 loop: CASSLGGGTGYQPQHF. The DNA for the CDR3 is TGTGCCAGCAGCTTAGGGGGGGGGACAGGGTATCAGCCCCAGCATTTT.

This clonotype was observed at least ten times. This sequence joins TRBV5-1 and TRBJ2-6; D unresolved. Trimming stripped 6 bases from V and 1 base from J, with 11 bases between. The CDR3 runs to 15 residues. Germline-derived CDR1 and CDR2 are SGHRS and YFSETQ. The DNA for the CDR3 is TGCGCCAGCAATAAGGTGGAGTCTGGGGCCAACGTCCTGACTTTC. Its protein product is CASNKVESGANVLTF.

This clonotype showed up many times. The chain links TRBV6-5 to TRBJ2-7, with TRBD1 identical over 11 bases. The CDR3 totals 14 residues. Trimming removed 7 bases from V and 5 bases from J; junction bases left unmatched: 7. Germline loops: CDR1 MNHEY, CDR2 SVGAGI. Here the CDR3 reads CASNPGQGDNEQYF. CDR3 coding DNA: TGTGCCAGCAATCCGGGACAGGGGGACAACGAGCAGTACTTC.

This clonotype was recorded many times. This chain uses TRBV7-2 with TRBJ2-7; tentatively, D is TRBD2 (6 bases). Germline CDR1 is SGHTA and CDR2 is FQGNSA. V lost 1 base, J lost 0 bases, and 7 bases lay in between. The CDR3 totals 14 residues. Here the CDR3 DNA reads TGTGCCAGCAGCTTAGGCGGGATCTCCTACGAGCAGTACTTC. This sequence encodes CASSLGGISYEQYF.

The rearrangement uses TRBV3-1 and TRBJ2-3, with D possibly matching TRBD2 (7 bases). Germline CDR1 LGHDT, CDR2 YNNKEL (reference sequence). CDR3 length: 17 residues. V was trimmed by 4 bases and J by 0 bases, leaving 17 bases between them. The CDR3 coding sequence is TGTGCCAGCAGCCTAAGGGGGGGCGGCCTTAGCACAGATACGCAGTATTTT. This translates into CASSLRGGGLSTDTQYF.